Presented here are 31 T cell receptor beta chains from one specimen sequenced in a study of blood T cells in healthy people across ages. A second about 7 to 11 cycle PCR used barcoded and J-beta primers. TCRdb analysed the 5' RACE reads with MiXCR anew, one entry per CDR3 protein. The sample includes 650,000 or so distinct CDR3 sequences, over 40% seen only once; the top ten take 13%. Sequencing was done on a sample of blood. Receptors originate from a woman aged 80 or over in good health.

This clonotype has a count of ten or more. The rearrangement uses TRBV12-3 or TRBV12-4 and TRBJ2-2; 10 nucleotides agree with TRBD2. Trimming cost V 5 bases and J 6 bases; bases outside gene matches: 9. The CDR3 spans 16 residues. The CDR3, as DNA: TGTGCCAGCAGTCGACTAGCGGGCACCGGGGCCGGGGAGCTGTTTTTT. This translates into CASSRLAGTGAGELFF.

This clonotype showed up many times. The V call is TRBV5-1, the J call TRBJ2-3, with 11 bases identical to TRBD2. The CDR3 spans 18 residues. Germline V gene sequence: CDR1 SGHRS, CDR2 YFSETQ. V was clipped by 7 bases and J by 0 bases; unmatched bases: 13. The CDR3 here is CASGEGPSGGTSTDTQYF. CDR3 coding DNA: TGCGCCAGCGGCGAGGGTCCTAGCGGGGGGACTAGCACAGATACGCAGTATTTT.

This clonotype has a count of ten or more. The chain links TRBV5-5 to TRBJ2-1, with D unresolved. Between the trimmed V and J ends, which lost 3 bases and 5 bases, there was a span of 3 bases. Per the germline V gene, CDR1 is SGHKS and CDR2 is YYEKEE (reference sequence). The CDR3 runs 11 residues. CDR3 DNA sequence: TGTGCCAGCAGCTATAACAATGAGCAGTTCTTC. It specifies CASSYNNEQFF. Variable domain in full (rest from reference TRBV5-5 and TRBJ2-1): DAGVTQSPTHLIKTRGQQVTLRCSPISGHKSVSWYQQVLGQGPQFIFQYYEKEERGRGNFPDRFSARQFPNYSSELNVNALLLGDSALYLCASSYNNEQFFGPGTRLTVL.

The J gene is TRBJ1-2, the V gene TRBV9; possible D gene TRBD1, 6 bases. Trimming stripped 0 bases from V and 1 base from J, with 10 bases between. In germline, CDR1 is SGDLS, CDR2 YYNGEE. The CDR3 totals 15 residues. CDR3 loop: CASSVGQVLNYGYTF. CDR3 in DNA: TGTGCCAGCAGCGTAGGACAGGTACTTAACTATGGCTACACCTTC.

The chain combines TRBV7-8 with TRBJ1-1; TRBD1 might be the D (6 bases). V was clipped by 5 bases and J by 4 bases, with 20 bases between them. The germline V gene encodes CDR1 SGHVS and CDR2 FQNEAQ. This CDR3 is built from 16 residues. As DNA, the CDR3 is TGTGCCAGCAGCCCCATCAGGGGTATCTTAGGCACTGAAGCTTTCTTT. As protein: CASSPIRGILGTEAFF.

This clonotype was counted only a few times. Being one base from a much bigger clone, this may be a read error. V and J are TRBV6-6 and TRBJ2-5; D may be TRBD1 or TRBD2 (5 bases each). The CDR3 is made up of 14 amino acids. Trimming left V 5 bases short and J 11 bases short, with 21 bases between. The V gene's germline CDR1 is MNHNY and CDR2 SVGAGI (reference sequence). The CDR3 is CASSRAGRGNEQYF. DNA for the CDR3: TGTGCCAGCAGTAGGGCGGGTCGGGGCAATGAGCAGTACTTC.

Regarding this clonotype: A read error may account for a junction end that differs from germline. The chain joins TRBV20-1 to TRBJ1-2; 10 bases agree with TRBD1. Germline CDR1 reads DFQATT; CDR2 reads SNEGSKA (reference sequence). The CDR3 has 15 amino acids. CDR3 nucleotides: TGTAGTGCTAGCAAGCCGACAGGGGGCGACTATGGCTACACCTTC. Amino acids: CSASKPTGGDYGYTF.

In this sample, this clonotype turned up a few times. The CDR3 loop is CASSRATDTQYF. CDR3 DNA: TGTGCCAGCAGCCGAGCAACAGATACGCAGTATTTT. The chain links TRBV14 to TRBJ2-3; no clear D. The germline V gene encodes CDR1 SGHDN and CDR2 FVKESK. V was clipped by 4 bases and J by 3 bases, with 5 bases between them. CDR3 size: 12 residues.

In DNA form, the CDR3 reads TGCAGTGCAGTACAAACCGGGAGAAGGGATACGCAGTATTTT. Amino acids: CSAVQTGRRDTQYF. V is TRBV20-1 and J is TRBJ2-3; TRBD2 might be the D (6 bases). V was pared by 6 bases and J by 6 bases, with 19 bases between. The CDR3 extends over 14 amino acids. CDR1 DFQATT and CDR2 SNEGSKA come from the germline V gene (reference sequence).

V usage is TRBV4-3 and J usage is TRBJ1-6; D is possibly TRBD1 (6 bases). The germline CDR1 and CDR2 sequences are LGHNA and YSLEER. V lost 4 bases and J lost 9, with 13 bases in between. This CDR3 contains 14 residues. CDR3 nucleotide sequence: TGCGCCAGCAGCCCAGAAAGAGGGGGTTCACCCCTCCACTTT. It translates to CASSPERGGSPLHF.

There are a few counts of this clonotype. The gene calls are TRBV15 and TRBJ1-1; tentatively, D is TRBD1 (5 bases). The CDR3 is 13 amino acids. Trimming removed 0 bases from V and 12 bases from J, with 14 bases in between. Germline lookup yields CDR1 LNHNV and CDR2 YYDKDF (reference sequence). The CDR3 loop is CATSRDQQVGTFF. CDR3 coding DNA: TGTGCCACCAGCAGAGATCAACAGGTTGGGACTTTCTTT. Full variable domain (remainder filled in from reference TRBV15 and TRBJ1-1): DAMVIQNPRYQVTQFGKPVTLSCSQTLNHNVMYWYQQKSSQAPKLLFHYYDKDFNNEADTPDNFQSRRPNTSFCFLDIRSPGLGDTAMYLCATSRDQQVGTFFGQGTRLTVV.

J is TRBJ1-5 and V is TRBV24-1; D not resolved. CDR1 and CDR2 (germline): KGHDR, SFDVKD. Trimming cost V 6 bases and J 0 bases, with 5 bases left between them. The CDR3 consists of 13 residues. CDR3 sequence (DNA): TGTGCCACCAGTTTCAATAGCAATCAGCCCCAGCATTTT. Translating gives CATSFNSNQPQHF.

This clonotype has at least ten counts. The chain employs TRBV9 and TRBJ2-3; the D gene is possibly TRBD2 (5 bases). The CDR3 consists of 15 residues. V shed 3 bases and J shed 3 bases, with 14 bases lying between them. The germline V gene encodes CDR1 SGDLS and CDR2 YYNGEE. The CDR3 nucleotides are TGTGCCAGCAGCGGGGCGCGGGCGCCGACAGATACGCAGTATTTT. This encodes CASSGARAPTDTQYF. The variable domain in full, with the rest retrieved from reference TRBV9 and TRBJ2-3, is DSGVTQTPKHLITATGQRVTLRCSPRSGDLSVYWYQQSLDQGLQFLIQYYNGEERAKGNILERFSAQQFPDLHSELNLSSLELGDSALYFCASSGARAPTDTQYFGPGTRLTVL.

This clonotype occurred a few times. This chain connects TRBV6-1 to TRBJ1-3, with D unresolved. Trimming shortened V by 5 bases and J by 0 bases, and 17 bases separated the two germline ends. The CDR3 covers 17 residues. CDR1 is MNHNS, CDR2 SASEGT, per germline. The CDR3 bases are TGTGCCAGCAGTACCGTTTCGGGTACACACTCTGGAAACACCATATATTTT. Translated: CASSTVSGTHSGNTIYF.

The DNA of the CDR3 is TGCGCCAGCAGCAACCCGGACAGCGACGAGCAGTACTTC. This gives the protein CASSNPDSDEQYF. The chain recombines TRBV4-1 with TRBJ2-4; D might be TRBD1 (6 bases). The closer fit of TRBJ2-7 to the DNA end suggests the J call may be wrong. Germline V CDR1 and CDR2: MGHRA, YSYEKL. This CDR3 region has 13 residues.

On this clonotype: A read error is possible here, since a much larger clone lies one base away. This rearrangement joins TRBV3-1 to TRBJ1-5; TRBD1 matches at 7 bases. Germline V CDR1 and CDR2: LGHDT, YNNKEL (reference sequence). This CDR3 is built from 15 residues. CDR3 DNA sequence: TGTGCCAGCAGCCAGACAGGGTATAGCAATCGGCCCCAGCATTTT. It is translated as CASSQTGYSNRPQHF.

A few counts support this clonotype. The chain employs TRBV6-2 or TRBV6-3 and TRBJ2-1; a possible D gene is TRBD1 (6 bases). The CDR3 has 13 residues. Germline V gives CDR1 MNHEY, CDR2 SVGEGT. Trimming removed 5 bases from V and 6 bases from J, with 11 bases in between. The CDR3 sequence: CASSKQGPNEQFF. The CDR3 nucleotides read TGTGCCAGCAGTAAACAGGGCCCCAATGAGCAGTTCTTC.

The gene calls are TRBV12-3 or TRBV12-4 and TRBJ1-1, with D unresolved. The CDR3 totals 14 residues. Trimming took off 5 bases at V and 7 bases at J, with 17 bases between the two ends. CDR3 nucleotides: TGTGCCAGCAGTGTAACCAGACTCGGTCGTGAAGCTTTCTTT. This gives the protein CASSVTRLGREAFF.

V and J are TRBV20-1 and TRBJ1-4; 10 positions agree with TRBD1. The J segment lost 2 bases and the V segment lost 3 bases, leaving 12 bases of the junction unmatched. Germline lookup yields CDR1 DFQATT and CDR2 SNEGSKA (reference sequence). The length of the CDR3 is 18 residues. CDR3 sequence (DNA): TGCAGTGCTAGTAGTGGGACGGGACAGGGGTTGACTAATGAAAAACTGTTTTTT. It encodes CSASSGTGQGLTNEKLFF.

This clonotype has just a few counts. The chain recombines TRBV20-1 with TRBJ2-5; D unclear. Trimming left V 1 base short and J 7 bases short, with 13 bases between. The CDR3 extends over 13 amino acids. Per germline, CDR1 DFQATT and CDR2 SNEGSKA (reference sequence). CDR3 in DNA: TGCAGTGCTAGAGTGGGTACCACGGGGACCCAGTACTTC. Translated: CSARVGTTGTQYF.

CDR3 region: CASRGMGTQETQYF. Written as DNA, the CDR3 is TGTGCCAGCAGGGGGATGGGGACCCAAGAGACCCAGTACTTC. The J gene is TRBJ2-5, the V gene TRBV2; D is possibly TRBD1 or TRBD2 (5 bases each). With 6 bases removed from V and 1 base from J, the gap between germline ends came to 12 bases. This CDR3 region has 14 residues. Per the germline V gene, CDR1 is SNHLY and CDR2 is FYNNEI.

Comments on this clonotype: A much larger clone differs from this one at a single base, so this may be a read error. The chain recombines TRBV6-4 with TRBJ2-7; D not certain. The CDR3 contains 13 residues. Trimming stripped 0 bases from V and 9 bases from J, with 12 bases between. Germline V gene sequence: CDR1 MRHNA, CDR2 SNTAGT. The CDR3 DNA reads TGTGCCAGCAGTGACTCCGGTAACAATGGGCAGTACTTC. Translation gives CASSDSGNNGQYF.

Ten or more counts support this clonotype. The gene calls are TRBV29-1 and TRBJ2-1; D unresolved. This CDR3 is built from 14 residues. The germline V gene has CDR1 SQVTM and CDR2 ANQGSEA. Trimming took off 7 bases at V and 0 bases at J, with 13 bases between the two ends. DNA of the CDR3: TGCAGCGCCTCGGGCTTCAACTCCTACAATGAGCAGTTCTTC. Translated, it gives CSASGFNSYNEQFF.

Here the CDR3 reads CSARDPGGGQNSPLHF. Written as DNA, the CDR3 is TGCAGTGCTAGAGATCCAGGCGGGGGGCAGAATTCACCCCTCCACTTT. The chain employs TRBV20-1 and TRBJ1-6; D is perhaps TRBD1 (6 bases). Germline V gene lookup returns CDR1 DFQATT and CDR2 SNEGSKA (reference sequence). Deletions cut 0 bases from V and 7 bases from J, with 16 bases between. The length of the CDR3 is 16 residues.

The rearrangement links TRBV15 to TRBJ2-7; the match to TRBD1 covers 7 bases. V lost 6 bases, J lost 1 base, and 6 bases stayed unmatched. The CDR3 runs to 14 residues. Germline V gene data show CDR1 as LNHNV and CDR2 as YYDKDF (reference sequence). CDR3 sequence (DNA): TGTGCCACCAGAGGGACAGAGGTTTCCTACGAGCAGTACTTC. Encoded protein: CATRGTEVSYEQYF.

The chain recombines TRBV7-2 with TRBJ2-5, with TRBD1 matching 7 bases. The CDR3 consists of 14 residues. CDR1 and CDR2 (germline): SGHTA, FQGNSA. V shed 4 bases and J 5 bases; nucleotides not matched to a gene: 7. The CDR3 DNA reads as TGTGCCAGCAGCTCCGACAGGGTACGGGAGACCCAGTACTTC. Encoded protein: CASSSDRVRETQYF.

A word on this clonotype: A single base separates this from a much larger clone, so it may be a read error. This chain uses TRBV7-6 with TRBJ2-1; possibly TRBD1 for D (6 bases). The CDR3 runs 16 residues. Germline-derived CDR1 and CDR2 are SGHVS and FNYEAQ. The CDR3 region has the DNA TGTGCCAGCACTCCACAGGGCCGTGTCGGTTCAAATGGGCAGTTCTTC. It is translated as CASTPQGRVGSNGQFF. Filled out from reference TRBV7-6 and TRBJ2-1, the complete variable domain reads GAGVSQSPRYKVTKRGQDVALRCDPISGHVSLYWYRQALGQGPEFLTYFNYEAQQDKSGLPNDRFSAERPEGSISTLTIQRTEQRDSAMYRCASTPQGRVGSNGQFFGPGTRLTVL.

Remarks on this clonotype: A much larger clone differs from this one at a single base, so this may be a read error. The V call is TRBV7-9, the J call TRBJ2-5; no definite D call. The germline CDR1 and CDR2 sequences are SEHNR and FQNEAQ (reference sequence). The CDR3 extends over 13 amino acids. V was clipped by 5 bases and J by 7 bases, with 14 bases between them. The CDR3 sequence is CASSVSGLGTQYF. In DNA form, the CDR3 reads TGTGCCAGCAGCGTTAGTGGATTAGGGACCCAGTACTTC.

This chain connects TRBV7-3 to TRBJ1-2; D is unresolved. This CDR3 is built from 14 residues. Trimming cost V 0 bases and J 2 bases, with 7 bases left between them. Germline lookup yields CDR1 SGHTA and CDR2 FQGTGA. The CDR3 DNA sequence: TGTGCCAGCAGCTTAACTCGATCGAACTATGGCTACACCTTC. Translating it yields CASSLTRSNYGYTF. Using reference TRBV7-3 and TRBJ1-2 for the parts outside the CDR3, the full variable domain is GAGVSQTPSNKVTEKGKYVELRCDPISGHTALYWYRQSLGQGPEFLIYFQGTGAADDSGLPNDRFFAVRPEGSVSTLKIQRTERGDSAVYLCASSLTRSNYGYTFGSGTRLTVV.

This clonotype was found a few times. The chain joins TRBV7-9 to TRBJ2-5; 10 nucleotides match TRBD1. This CDR3 is 14 amino acids long. The germline V gene has CDR1 SEHNR and CDR2 FQNEAQ (reference sequence). Trimming took 5 bases from V and 5 from J; bases not matched to a gene: 5. CDR3 DNA sequence: TGTGCCAGCAGCCCGGGACAGGGGAAGGAGACCCAGTACTTC. It codes for CASSPGQGKETQYF.

The chain has TRBV14 and TRBJ1-2; D not certain. Trimming cost V 3 bases and J 4 bases, with 12 bases left between them. Germline CDR1 reads SGHDN; CDR2 reads FVKESK. The CDR3 runs 14 residues. CDR3 residues: CASSQGSPGYGYTF. CDR3 DNA: TGTGCCAGCAGCCAGGGCAGCCCGGGCTATGGCTACACCTTC.